Below, one T cell receptor beta chain is given with its context. Its target is unknown. The sample originates from a study of beta chain features in type 1 diabetes. V lost 3 bases, J lost 4 bases, and 6 bases lay in between. The CDR3 spans 13 residues. The germline gives CDR1 SEHNR, CDR2 FQNEAQ (reference sequence). As every portion of the isolated RNA was reverse transcribed, the sequencing read expressed TCRB transcripts. Generated by immunoSEQ multiplex PCR, the TCRdb table keeps only in-frame clones and is missing some. The repertoire includes more than 550,000 clones, 11% to 15% of them detected once, and 0.04% sits in the top ten. Whole-study findings and limits: The study found moderately but significantly shorter TCRB CDR3s in all four CD4+ subsets of Type 1 diabetes patients.

The chain has TRBV7-9 and TRBJ1-4; maybe TRBD1 (5 bases). The sequencing input was naive CD4+ T cells from blood. This TCR came from a man younger than 30 with type 1 diabetes. CDR3 sequence: CASSLGLNEKLFF. Here the CDR3 DNA reads TGTGCCAGCAGCTTGGGACTTAATGAAAAACTGTTTTTT.